This T cell receptor beta chain was recovered during a study of neoadjuvant nivolumab and ipilimumab in lung cancer. Findings of the study overall: Compared with tumor-adjacent uninvolved lung, resected tumors showed greater richness and clonality.

The CDR3 runs to 16 residues. Germline V gene sequence: CDR1 MNHEY, CDR2 SVGAGI. The trim removed 4 bases at V and 3 bases at J, leaving 4 bases unmatched. For this clone: The antigen remains unidentified.

Profiled with immunoSEQ multiplex PCR; TCRdb holds only in-frame clones, not every one. The table lists approximately 8,400 clones, about 76% of them singletons. This receptor was identified in an adult with non-small cell lung cancer. The starting material was adjacent normal lung tissue, obtained after neoadjuvant nivolumab, alone or with ipilimumab, at or shortly before surgery. The chain uses TRBV6-5 and TRBJ1-4, with 11 nucleotides matching TRBD1. The CDR3 bases are TGTGCCAGCAGTTCTGGACAGGGGGCAGCTAATGAAAAACTGTTTTTT. Amino acid sequence: CASSSGQGAANEKLFF.